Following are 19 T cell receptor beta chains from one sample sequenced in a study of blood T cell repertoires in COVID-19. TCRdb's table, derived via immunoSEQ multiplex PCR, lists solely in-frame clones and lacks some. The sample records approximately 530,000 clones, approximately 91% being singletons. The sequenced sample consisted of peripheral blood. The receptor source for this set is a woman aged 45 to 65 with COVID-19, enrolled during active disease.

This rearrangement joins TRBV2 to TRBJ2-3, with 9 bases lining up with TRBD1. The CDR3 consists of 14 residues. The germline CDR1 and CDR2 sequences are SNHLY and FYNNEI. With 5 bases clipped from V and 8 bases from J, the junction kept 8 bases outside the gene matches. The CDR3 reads CASSSGTGTGTQYF. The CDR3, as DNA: TGTGCCAGCAGTTCCGGGACAGGGACGGGTACGCAGTATTTT.

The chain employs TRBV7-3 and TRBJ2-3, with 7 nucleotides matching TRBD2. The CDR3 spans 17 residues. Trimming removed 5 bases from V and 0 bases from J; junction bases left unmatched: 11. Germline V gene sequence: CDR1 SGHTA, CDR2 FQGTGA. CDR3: CASSPLGLGGSTDTQYF. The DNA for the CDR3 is TGTGCCAGCAGCCCTCTGGGTCTCGGGGGGAGCACAGATACGCAGTATTTT.

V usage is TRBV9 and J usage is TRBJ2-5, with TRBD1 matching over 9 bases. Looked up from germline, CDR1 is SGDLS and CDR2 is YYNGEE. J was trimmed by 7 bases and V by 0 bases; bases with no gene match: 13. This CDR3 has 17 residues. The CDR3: CASSVAGTGRGAGTQYF. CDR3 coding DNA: TGTGCCAGCAGCGTAGCTGGGACAGGGAGGGGGGCAGGGACCCAGTACTTC.

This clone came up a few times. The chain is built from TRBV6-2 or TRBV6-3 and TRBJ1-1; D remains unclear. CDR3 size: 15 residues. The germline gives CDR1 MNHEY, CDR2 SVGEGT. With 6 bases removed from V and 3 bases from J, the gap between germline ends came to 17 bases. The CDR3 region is CASSPQRAWDTEAFF. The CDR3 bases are TGTGCCAGCAGCCCCCAGCGGGCCTGGGACACTGAAGCTTTCTTT.

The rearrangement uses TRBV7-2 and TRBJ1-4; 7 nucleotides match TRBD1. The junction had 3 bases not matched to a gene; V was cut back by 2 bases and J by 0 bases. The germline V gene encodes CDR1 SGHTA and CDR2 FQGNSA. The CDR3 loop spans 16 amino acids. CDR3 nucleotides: TGTGCCAGCAGCTTAAGGGGGCCACCAACTAATGAAAAACTGTTTTTT. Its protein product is CASSLRGPPTNEKLFF.

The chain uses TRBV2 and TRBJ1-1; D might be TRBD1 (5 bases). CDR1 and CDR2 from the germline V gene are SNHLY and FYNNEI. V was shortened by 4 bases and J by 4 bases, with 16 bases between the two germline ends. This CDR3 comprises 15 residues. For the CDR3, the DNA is TGTGCCAGCAGTGTCCTTCAGGGTTTGGGCACTGAAGCTTTCTTT. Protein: CASSVLQGLGTEAFF.

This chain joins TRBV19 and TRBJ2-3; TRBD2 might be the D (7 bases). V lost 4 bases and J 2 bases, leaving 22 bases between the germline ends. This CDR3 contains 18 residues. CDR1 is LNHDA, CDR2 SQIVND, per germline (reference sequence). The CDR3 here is CASSTPWARGGYTDTQYF. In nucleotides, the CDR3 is TGTGCCAGTAGTACCCCGTGGGCCCGCGGGGGCTACACAGATACGCAGTATTTT.

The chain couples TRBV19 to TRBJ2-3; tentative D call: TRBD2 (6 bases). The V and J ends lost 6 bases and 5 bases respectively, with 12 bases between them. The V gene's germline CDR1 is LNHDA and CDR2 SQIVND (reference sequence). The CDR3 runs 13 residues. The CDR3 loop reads CASRGLTGDTQYF. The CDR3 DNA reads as TGTGCCAGTAGGGGACTGACTGGAGATACGCAGTATTTT. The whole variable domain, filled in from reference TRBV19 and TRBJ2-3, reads DGGITQSPKYLFRKEGQNVTLSCEQNLNHDAMYWYRQDPGQGLRLIYYSQIVNDFQKGDIAEGYSVSREKKESFPLTVTSAQKNPTAFYLCASRGLTGDTQYFGPGTRLTVL.

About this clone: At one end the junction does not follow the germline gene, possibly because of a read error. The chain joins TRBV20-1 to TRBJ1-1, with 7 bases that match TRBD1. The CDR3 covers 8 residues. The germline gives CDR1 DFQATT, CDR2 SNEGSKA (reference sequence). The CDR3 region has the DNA TGCAGTGCTGGGACAGATTCTTTT. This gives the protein CSAGTDSF.

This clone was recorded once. CDR3 nucleotide sequence: TGTGCCAGCAGTATTTCCTACAGCCACCCTGAAGCTTTCTTT. It encodes CASSISYSHPEAFF. This chain joins TRBV6-5 and TRBJ1-1; no clear D gene. CDR3 length equals 14 residues. The V gene's germline CDR1 is MNHEY and CDR2 SVGAGI. V was pared by 5 bases and J by 6 bases, with 16 bases between.

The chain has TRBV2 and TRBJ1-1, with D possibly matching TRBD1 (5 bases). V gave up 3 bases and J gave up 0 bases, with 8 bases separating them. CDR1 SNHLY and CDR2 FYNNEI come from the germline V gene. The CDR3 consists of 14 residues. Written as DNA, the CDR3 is TGTGCCAGCAGTGATAACAGGATGAACACTGAAGCTTTCTTT. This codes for CASSDNRMNTEAFF.

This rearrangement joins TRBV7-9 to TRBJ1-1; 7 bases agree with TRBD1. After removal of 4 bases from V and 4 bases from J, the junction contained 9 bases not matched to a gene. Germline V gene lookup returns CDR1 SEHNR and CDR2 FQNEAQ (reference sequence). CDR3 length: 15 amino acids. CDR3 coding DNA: TGTGCCAGCAGCTCGTCGACAGGGATCGTCACTGAAGCTTTCTTT. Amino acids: CASSSSTGIVTEAFF.

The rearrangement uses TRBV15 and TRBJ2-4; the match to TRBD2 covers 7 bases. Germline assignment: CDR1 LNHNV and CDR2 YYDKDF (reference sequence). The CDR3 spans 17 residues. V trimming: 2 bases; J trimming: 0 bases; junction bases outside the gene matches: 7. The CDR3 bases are TGTGCCACCAGCAGACGACTGGGAGGGATAGCCAAAAACATTCAGTACTTC. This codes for CATSRRLGGIAKNIQYF.

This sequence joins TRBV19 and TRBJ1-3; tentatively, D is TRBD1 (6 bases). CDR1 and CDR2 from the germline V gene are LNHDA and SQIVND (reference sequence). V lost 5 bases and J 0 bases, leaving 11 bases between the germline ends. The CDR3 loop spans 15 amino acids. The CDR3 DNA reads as TGTGCCAGTAGTCCGGGACAAAACTCTGGAAACACCATATATTTT. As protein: CASSPGQNSGNTIYF. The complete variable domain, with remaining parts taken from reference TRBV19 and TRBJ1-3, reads DGGITQSPKYLFRKEGQNVTLSCEQNLNHDAMYWYRQDPGQGLRLIYYSQIVNDFQKGDIAEGYSVSREKKESFPLTVTSAQKNPTAFYLCASSPGQNSGNTIYFGEGSWLTVV.

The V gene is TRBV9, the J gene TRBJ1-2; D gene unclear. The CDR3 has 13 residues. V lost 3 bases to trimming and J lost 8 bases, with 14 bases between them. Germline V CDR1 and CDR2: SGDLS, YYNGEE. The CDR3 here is CASSASALGGYTF. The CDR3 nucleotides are TGTGCCAGCAGCGCCAGCGCCCTTGGAGGCTACACCTTC.

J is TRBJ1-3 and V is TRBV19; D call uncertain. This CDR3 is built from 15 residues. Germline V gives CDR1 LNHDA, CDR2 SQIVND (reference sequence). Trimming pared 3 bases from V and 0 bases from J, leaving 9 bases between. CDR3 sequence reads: CASSITGNSGNTIYF. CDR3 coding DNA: TGTGCCAGTAGTATCACGGGAAACTCTGGAAACACCATATATTTT.

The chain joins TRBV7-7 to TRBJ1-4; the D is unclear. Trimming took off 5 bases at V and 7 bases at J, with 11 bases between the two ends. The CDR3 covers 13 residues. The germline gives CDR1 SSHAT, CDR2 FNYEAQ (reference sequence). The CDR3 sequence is CASSPGEGEKLFF. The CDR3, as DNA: TGTGCCAGCAGCCCCGGGGAGGGTGAAAAACTGTTTTTT.

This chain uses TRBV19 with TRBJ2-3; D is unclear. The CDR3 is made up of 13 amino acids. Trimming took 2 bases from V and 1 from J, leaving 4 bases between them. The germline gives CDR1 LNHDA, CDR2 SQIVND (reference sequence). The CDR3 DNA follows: TGTGCCAGTAGTATACCCGGCACAGATACGCAGTATTTT. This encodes CASSIPGTDTQYF.

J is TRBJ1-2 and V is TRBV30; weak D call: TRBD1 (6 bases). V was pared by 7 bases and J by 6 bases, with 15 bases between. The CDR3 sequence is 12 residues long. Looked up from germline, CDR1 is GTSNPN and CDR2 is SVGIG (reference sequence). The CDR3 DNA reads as TGTGCCTTCAGCGGGGGCGGCGATGGCTACACCTTC. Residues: CAFSGGGDGYTF.